These 31 T cell receptor beta chains came from one sample sequenced in a study of T cell repertoires in cytomegalovirus infection. TCRdb reprocessed the reads with MiXCR, giving one entry per CDR3 protein. The repertoire holds about 900,000 distinct CDR3 sequences, with 25% to 40% as singletons. These TCRs are of unknown antigen specificity. Material: cultured CD8+ T cells from PBMCs, obtained from culture after CMV antigen stimulation. All receptors come from a human donor in good health (CMV status not recorded). Some clones in this sample may be carry-over from other donors' samples.

This clonotype was counted ten times or more. The chain employs TRBV4-3 and TRBJ1-3, with D unclear. The germline gives CDR1 LGHNA, CDR2 YSLEER. The V and J ends lost 5 bases and 0 bases respectively, with 23 bases between them. The CDR3 is 19 residues long. This chain's CDR3 is CASSYYGRREDLSGNTIYF. The CDR3 nucleotides read TGCGCCAGCAGCTACTATGGAAGGAGAGAGGACCTCTCTGGAAACACCATATATTTT.

This clonotype was counted ten times or more. The V gene is TRBV7-9, the J gene TRBJ2-7; 7 bases match TRBD1. The CDR3 has 15 residues. Trimming removed 4 bases from V and 2 bases from J; junction bases left unmatched: 8. Germline lookup yields CDR1 SEHNR and CDR2 FQNEAQ (reference sequence). Here the CDR3 reads CASSSNRDRAYEQYF. The CDR3, as DNA: TGTGCCAGCAGCTCCAACCGGGACAGAGCCTACGAGCAGTACTTC.

This clonotype turned up a few times. The chain couples TRBV7-9 to TRBJ2-1; possibly TRBD1 for D (5 bases). Trimming pared 5 bases from V and 6 bases from J, leaving 14 bases between. The CDR3 totals 14 residues. In germline, CDR1 is SEHNR, CDR2 FQNEAQ (reference sequence). Here the CDR3 reads CASSPPQGPNEQFF. In nucleotides, the CDR3 is TGTGCCAGCAGCCCCCCTCAGGGTCCCAATGAGCAGTTCTTC.

The J gene is TRBJ2-7, the V gene TRBV19; 7 nucleotides line up with TRBD1. The germline CDR1 and CDR2 sequences are LNHDA and SQIVND (reference sequence). V was clipped by 6 bases and J by 3 bases; unmatched bases: 8. The length of the CDR3 is 14 residues. Written as DNA, the CDR3 is TGTGCCAGTAGCCCCTCGGGACAGCTCTACGAGCAGTACTTC. Translation: CASSPSGQLYEQYF.

The chain joins TRBV20-1 to TRBJ2-1; 8 nucleotides line up with TRBD2. The CDR3 spans 15 residues. Trimming removed 4 bases from V and 4 bases from J; junction bases left unmatched: 9. Germline-derived CDR1 and CDR2 are DFQATT and SNEGSKA (reference sequence). The CDR3 reads CSAMRVTGGYNEQFF. DNA for the CDR3: TGCAGTGCTATGAGGGTGACGGGGGGGTACAATGAGCAGTTCTTC.

This clonotype occurred a few times. The chain carries TRBV12-3 or TRBV12-4 and TRBJ2-3, with 11 bases lining up with TRBD2. This CDR3 comprises 17 residues. Germline trimming cut 1 base from V and 3 bases from J; bases unmatched to any gene: 6. This chain's CDR3 is CASSLGSSGGFTDTQYF. The CDR3 DNA reads TGTGCCAGCAGTTTAGGGTCTAGCGGGGGGTTTACAGATACGCAGTATTTT.

The table lists this clonotype with a few counts. The chain couples TRBV24-1 to TRBJ2-2; D is unresolved. The CDR3 is 13 amino acids. CDR1 is KGHDR and CDR2 is SFDVKD in the germline V gene. Trimming took 5 bases from V and 1 from J, leaving 4 bases between them. CDR3 sequence: CATSAGNTGELFF. Written as DNA, the CDR3 is TGTGCCACCAGTGCGGGGAACACCGGGGAGCTGTTTTTT.

The gene calls are TRBV2 and TRBJ1-1; 8 positions agree with TRBD1. The CDR3 sequence is 15 residues long. The J segment lost 3 bases and the V segment lost 4 bases, leaving 7 bases of the junction unmatched. Germline CDR1 reads SNHLY; CDR2 reads FYNNEI. CDR3 in amino acids: CASSVGTGMDTEAFF. CDR3 DNA: TGTGCCAGCAGTGTCGGGACAGGCATGGACACTGAAGCTTTCTTT.

This clonotype was detected only a few times. The rearrangement uses TRBV27 and TRBJ2-7, with TRBD1 as a possible D gene (6 bases). The CDR3 extends over 15 amino acids. CDR1 is MNHEY, CDR2 SMNVEV, per germline (reference sequence). V dropped 2 bases and J dropped 2 bases, with 13 bases sitting between them. The chain's CDR3 is CASSLIRGHPYEQYF. CDR3 DNA: TGTGCCAGCAGTTTAATCAGGGGCCATCCCTACGAGCAGTACTTC.

The rearrangement links TRBV10-3 to TRBJ1-3; 7 bases are a match to TRBD1. Trimming removed 3 bases from V and 2 bases from J; junction bases left unmatched: 7. Germline-derived CDR1 and CDR2 are ENHRY and SYGVKD. The CDR3 spans 16 residues. The DNA for the CDR3 is TGTGCCATCAGTGATACCGGGACAGCCACTGGAAACACCATATATTTT. The encoded protein is CAISDTGTATGNTIYF.

The sample holds a few counts of this clonotype. The chain couples TRBV29-1 to TRBJ2-1; D assignment may be TRBD1 or TRBD2 (5 bases each). Germline CDR1 is SQVTM and CDR2 is ANQGSEA. Trimming stripped 5 bases from V and 10 bases from J, with 12 bases between. The CDR3 runs 11 residues. The CDR3 DNA reads TGCAGCGTTCGAGGGGAGTGGGAGCAGTTCTTC. This sequence encodes CSVRGEWEQFF.

The rearrangement joins TRBV5-4 to TRBJ2-7, with a weak D call TRBD1 (6 bases). There are 14 residues in the CDR3. Per germline, CDR1 SGHNT and CDR2 YYREEE (reference sequence). With 2 bases removed from V and 2 bases from J, the gap between germline ends came to 11 bases. The CDR3 loop reads CASSLRQVPYEQYF. The CDR3, as DNA: TGTGCCAGCAGCTTACGACAGGTTCCCTACGAGCAGTACTTC.

This chain links TRBV3-1 with TRBJ2-7, with 7 bases fitting TRBD2. The CDR3 loop spans 15 amino acids. J gave up 4 bases and V 0 bases, and 6 bases lay outside the gene matches. CDR1 is LGHDT, CDR2 YNNKEL, per germline (reference sequence). The CDR3 reads CASSQEGGAEYEQYF. CDR3 DNA sequence: TGTGCCAGCAGCCAAGAGGGAGGGGCGGAATACGAGCAGTACTTC.

The V and J genes are TRBV5-1 and TRBJ2-1; no clear D gene. Germline loops: CDR1 SGHRS, CDR2 YFSETQ. V dropped 4 bases and J dropped 3 bases, with 14 bases sitting between them. This CDR3 contains 15 residues. The CDR3 reads CASSGQRTYYNEQFF. CDR3 nucleotide sequence: TGCGCCAGCAGCGGGCAGAGAACTTACTACAATGAGCAGTTCTTC.

V and J are TRBV27 and TRBJ2-4, with TRBD1 matching over 9 bases. Trimming removed 5 bases from V and 11 bases from J; junction bases left unmatched: 10. The CDR3 spans 14 residues. Germline CDR1 and CDR2: MNHEY and SMNVEV (reference sequence). This CDR3 reads CASSTGGVGSFQYF. CDR3 nucleotide sequence: TGTGCCAGCAGTACAGGGGGCGTAGGTAGTTTTCAGTACTTC.

Only a few counts were recorded for this clonotype. The chain carries TRBV6-2 or TRBV6-3 and TRBJ1-2; TRBD1 might be the D (5 bases). Germline CDR1 is MNHEY and CDR2 is SVGEGT. This CDR3 is 14 amino acids long. Trimming shortened V by 2 bases and J by 4 bases, and 11 bases separated the two germline ends. CDR3 bases: TGTGCCAGCAGTTACGCAGGGTCCCTCTATGGCTACACCTTC. It encodes CASSYAGSLYGYTF.

About this clonotype: Relative to the germline gene, one junction end is altered; a read error may explain this. The chain couples TRBV7-1 to TRBJ1-1; maybe TRBD1 (5 bases). TRBV7-1 is known as an ORF, though its function is uncertain. The CDR3 sequence is 15 residues long. CDR3 DNA: TGTGCCAGCACCTCAGAGGGGAGCTTGAACACTGAAGCTTGCTTT. Amino acid sequence: CASTSEGSLNTEACF.

This rearrangement joins TRBV6-2 or TRBV6-3 to TRBJ1-1; no firm D call. From germline, CDR1 is MNHEY and CDR2 SVGEGT. Trimming took off 1 base at V and 5 bases at J, with 8 bases between the two ends. The CDR3 length is 13 residues. As DNA, the CDR3 is TGTGCCAGCAGTTACTTCGAGGGAACTGAAGCTTTCTTT. Encoded protein: CASSYFEGTEAFF.

The table lists this clonotype with a few counts. CDR3 coding DNA: TGTGCCAGTAGGCCAGGGGCTCTTTCACCCCTCCACTTT. It codes for CASRPGALSPLHF. The chain links TRBV19 to TRBJ1-6; D is perhaps TRBD1 (6 bases). The CDR3 extends over 13 amino acids. Germline V gene data show CDR1 as LNHDA and CDR2 as SQIVND (reference sequence). V shed 6 bases and J shed 9 bases, with 12 bases lying between them.

A single count supports this clonotype. This chain uses TRBV10-3 with TRBJ2-2, with 9 nucleotides matching TRBD1. J gave up 2 bases and V 3 bases, and 10 bases lay outside the gene matches. The CDR3 spans 18 residues. Germline CDR1 is ENHRY and CDR2 is SYGVKD. Here the CDR3 DNA reads TGTGCCATCAGTGACAAGAGGGGACAGGGAAGAAACACCGGGGAGCTGTTTTTT. Residues: CAISDKRGQGRNTGELFF.

The V call is TRBV7-6, the J call TRBJ1-6, with D tentatively TRBD1 (5 bases). The V gene's germline CDR1 is SGHVS and CDR2 FNYEAQ. The CDR3 is 14 amino acids. V lost 2 bases and J 6 bases, leaving 8 bases between the germline ends. In DNA form, the CDR3 reads TGTGCCAGCAGCTTACAGGGTTCTAATTCACCCCTCCACTTT. Its protein is CASSLQGSNSPLHF.

The gene calls are TRBV11-3 and TRBJ2-7, with a tentative D call TRBD1 (5 bases). The V end was cut by 4 bases, the J end by 4 bases, with 17 bases between. This CDR3 is built from 15 residues. Germline V lookup: CDR1 SGHNT, CDR2 YENEEA. DNA for the CDR3: TGTGCCAGCAGCTCACACCCAGGGAATATTTACGAGCAGTACTTC. As protein: CASSSHPGNIYEQYF.

The V gene is TRBV6-5, the J gene TRBJ2-5, with a tentative D call TRBD1 (6 bases). The length of the CDR3 is 15 residues. Trimming shortened V by 0 bases and J by 5 bases, and 13 bases separated the two germline ends. From germline, CDR1 is MNHEY and CDR2 SVGAGI. CDR3 bases: TGTGCCAGCAGTTACTCGACTGGGGGCTTGGAGACCCAGTACTTC. Translated, it gives CASSYSTGGLETQYF.

In this sample, this clonotype turned up a few times. The gene calls are TRBV4-1 and TRBJ1-1; D is undetermined. The CDR3 has 11 amino acids. Trimming took off 2 bases at V and 6 bases at J, with 4 bases between the two ends. The V gene's germline CDR1 is MGHRA and CDR2 YSYEKL. The CDR3 DNA reads as TGCGCCAGCAGCCAACAAGCTGAAGCTTTCTTT. Its translation: CASSQQAEAFF.

This clonotype has at least ten counts. This sequence joins TRBV19 and TRBJ1-1; D call uncertain. Germline V lookup: CDR1 LNHDA, CDR2 SQIVND (reference sequence). With 0 bases removed from V and 5 bases from J, the gap between germline ends came to 10 bases. CDR3 size: 14 residues. The CDR3 nucleotides are TGTGCCAGTAGTATAGATAACAGAGGGACTGAAGCTTTCTTT. It translates to CASSIDNRGTEAFF. Filled out from reference TRBV19 and TRBJ1-1, the complete variable domain reads DGGITQSPKYLFRKEGQNVTLSCEQNLNHDAMYWYRQDPGQGLRLIYYSQIVNDFQKGDIAEGYSVSREKKESFPLTVTSAQKNPTAFYLCASSIDNRGTEAFFGQGTRLTVV.

This clonotype appeared a single time. V gene TRBV15 combines with J gene TRBJ2-2; weak D call: TRBD2 (5 bases). Germline V gene lookup returns CDR1 LNHNV and CDR2 YYDKDF (reference sequence). Deletions cut 8 bases from V and 2 bases from J, with 9 bases between. This CDR3 region has 13 residues. CDR3 coding DNA: TGTGCCACCTGGGAGTTCAACACCGGGGAGCTGTTTTTT. Its protein is CATWEFNTGELFF.

This clonotype was seen just once. The V gene is TRBV4-1, the J gene TRBJ1-5; D gene ambiguous. This CDR3 has 16 residues. V was pared by 3 bases and J by 2 bases, with 14 bases between. Germline CDR1 reads MGHRA; CDR2 reads YSYEKL. In nucleotides, the CDR3 is TGCGCCAGCAGCCAGGCCATTGGCAACCGCAATCAGCCCCAGCATTTT. This encodes CASSQAIGNRNQPQHF.

The chain joins TRBV10-3 to TRBJ2-2; D is possibly TRBD1 or TRBD2 (5 bases each). In germline, CDR1 is ENHRY, CDR2 SYGVKD. Trimming cost V 10 bases and J 0 bases, with 12 bases left between them. This CDR3 has 14 residues. CDR3 sequence (DNA): TGTGCCACCCCGGGACCTTCGAACACCGGGGAGCTGTTTTTT. Its translation is CATPGPSNTGELFF.

This rearrangement joins TRBV6-1 to TRBJ1-4; perhaps TRBD1 as D (5 bases). This CDR3 region has 20 residues. Trimming cost V 1 base and J 4 bases, with 25 bases left between them. CDR1 and CDR2 (germline): MNHNS, SASEGT. The CDR3 loop reads CASSEDPLSGYCRVNEKLFF. CDR3 DNA sequence: TGTGCCAGCAGTGAAGATCCTCTCTCGGGGTATTGCAGGGTTAATGAAAAACTGTTTTTT.

The sample holds a few counts of this clonotype. V and J are TRBV6-2 or TRBV6-3 and TRBJ1-5; the D gene is possibly TRBD1 (6 bases). CDR1 and CDR2 (germline): MNHEY, SVGEGT. V was pared by 4 bases and J by 5 bases, with 15 bases between. The CDR3 runs to 15 residues. The CDR3 bases are TGTGCCAGCAGTTCCTCGTCAGGGGAAGATCAGCCCCAGCATTTT. Its translation: CASSSSSGEDQPQHF.

The chain is built from TRBV19 and TRBJ2-7; D call uncertain. Germline CDR1 reads LNHDA; CDR2 reads SQIVND (reference sequence). The CDR3 extends over 13 amino acids. Trimming stripped 2 bases from V and 2 bases from J, with 7 bases between. The CDR3 DNA reads TGTGCCAGTAGTATATCGCTAACCTACGAGCAGTACGTC. Translating gives CASSISLTYEQYV.